A single sample is the source of the 29 T cell receptor beta chains below, sequenced in a study of blood T cells in healthy people across ages. Primed by a sample-barcoded 5' primer and a J-beta primer mix, a second PCR proceeded for about 7 to 12 cycles. MiXCR was run by TCRdb on the 5' RACE reads, yielding one entry per CDR3 protein. Of about 1.8 million distinct CDR3 sequences listed, 49% are singletons. Sample: blood. Receptor source: a woman aged 40 to 55 in good health.

This rearrangement joins TRBV3-1 to TRBJ2-3; D call uncertain. Per the germline V gene, CDR1 is LGHDT and CDR2 is YNNKEL (reference sequence). CDR3 length: 14 residues. Trimming removed 5 bases from V and 5 bases from J, with 14 bases in between. CDR3 in amino acids: CASSGRVDGDTQYF. The CDR3 DNA sequence: TGTGCCAGCAGCGGTCGGGTCGACGGAGATACGCAGTATTTT.

Points on this clonotype: Its ends do not fully match the called genes, so a read error is possible. V is TRBV4-1 and J is TRBJ2-7, with TRBD2 matching 8 bases. The J call may be in error: the DNA end matches TRBJ2-5 better. Germline V gene lookup returns CDR1 MGHRA and CDR2 YSYEKL. CDR3 length equals 19 residues. CDR3 DNA: TGCGCCAGCAGCCAAGATCAAGAAGCCGGCGGGGGGCCTCAAGGGACCCAGTACTTC. It yields the protein CASSQDQEAGGGPQGTQYF.

The chain is built from TRBV7-8 and TRBJ1-3; possibly TRBD1 for D (6 bases). Trimming removed 3 bases at V and 2 bases at J, with 11 bases between. This CDR3 region has 15 residues. CDR1 is SGHVS, CDR2 FQNEAQ, per germline. As DNA, the CDR3 is TGTGCCAGCAGCTTCGGAACAGGGCCTGGAAACACCATATATTTT. Its protein product is CASSFGTGPGNTIYF.

The chain has TRBV7-8 and TRBJ1-6; D possibly corresponds to TRBD1 (5 bases). The CDR3 extends over 14 amino acids. Germline V gives CDR1 SGHVS, CDR2 FQNEAQ. Deletions cut 5 bases from V and 7 bases from J, with 12 bases between. This CDR3 reads CASSVMQGNSPLHF. The CDR3 DNA reads as TGTGCCAGCAGCGTAATGCAGGGCAATTCACCCCTCCACTTT.

The genes are TRBV7-8 and TRBJ2-7; TRBD2 aligns across 8 bases. The junction had 7 bases not matched to a gene; V was cut back by 5 bases and J by 1 base. Per the germline V gene, CDR1 is SGHVS and CDR2 is FQNEAQ. The CDR3 is made up of 15 amino acids. The CDR3 reads CASSPRVAGSYEQYF. Written as DNA, the CDR3 is TGTGCCAGCAGCCCCCGGGTAGCGGGGTCCTACGAGCAGTACTTC.

This clonotype was counted between two and nine times. The chain recombines TRBV7-3 with TRBJ2-3, with 8 bases lining up with TRBD1. Losses at the gene ends were 5 bases for V and 1 base for J; bases not matched to a gene: 8. Germline V gene sequence: CDR1 SGHTA, CDR2 FQGTGA. CDR3 length: 16 residues. The CDR3 DNA is TGTGCCAGCAGCCTAGCCGGGACAGGCCGCACAGATACGCAGTATTTT. This codes for CASSLAGTGRTDTQYF. The full variable domain, completed using reference TRBV7-3 and TRBJ2-3, is GAGVSQTPSNKVTEKGKYVELRCDPISGHTALYWYRQSLGQGPEFLIYFQGTGAADDSGLPNDRFFAVRPEGSVSTLKIQRTERGDSAVYLCASSLAGTGRTDTQYFGPGTRLTVL.

This clonotype has a handful of counts. The chain couples TRBV20-1 to TRBJ2-5; 13 bases agree with TRBD2. V was pared by 5 bases and J by 0 bases, with 9 bases of the junction left unmatched. The CDR3 is 17 amino acids. The V gene's germline CDR1 is DFQATT and CDR2 SNEGSKA (reference sequence). CDR3 loop: CSARRGTSGVNQETQYF. The CDR3 nucleotides are TGCAGTGCTCGACGGGGGACTAGCGGGGTTAACCAAGAGACCCAGTACTTC.

The chain couples TRBV7-8 to TRBJ2-5; 8 bases map to TRBD2. Germline values: CDR1 SGHVS, CDR2 FQNEAQ. Unmatched junction bases numbered 11, after V lost 3 bases and J lost 2 bases. This CDR3 contains 17 residues. The CDR3 reads CASSFQEMTSAQETQYF. CDR3 bases: TGTGCCAGCAGCTTCCAGGAGATGACTAGCGCTCAAGAGACCCAGTACTTC.

Worth noting for this clonotype: This may stem from a read error, because a much larger clone lies one nucleotide away. The V call is TRBV6-2 or TRBV6-3, the J call TRBJ2-5; D uncertain. The CDR3 loop spans 13 amino acids. Germline assignment: CDR1 MNHEY and CDR2 SVGEGT. The CDR3 reads CVSSSGPEETQYF. The CDR3 nucleotides are TGTGTCAGCAGTTCCGGGCCAGAAGAGACCCAGTACTTC.

This clonotype was detected a few times. The chain links TRBV5-1 to TRBJ2-5; D is possibly TRBD1 (6 bases). The CDR3 has 14 residues. The V end lost 4 bases, the J end lost 5 bases, and 15 bases lay between the germline ends. Germline V gene lookup returns CDR1 SGHRS and CDR2 YFSETQ. The CDR3 loop reads CASSPQGNRETQYF. For the CDR3, the DNA is TGCGCCAGCAGCCCACAGGGCAACCGGGAGACCCAGTACTTC.

J is TRBJ1-6 and V is TRBV5-1, with TRBD1 matching 7 bases. Germline lookup yields CDR1 SGHRS and CDR2 YFSETQ. J was trimmed by 6 bases and V by 4 bases; bases with no gene match: 4. CDR3 length: 14 residues. CDR3 DNA: TGCGCCAGCAGCCGGGGACAGATTAATTCACCCCTCCACTTT. As protein: CASSRGQINSPLHF.

This clonotype was detected only a few times. The J gene is TRBJ1-6, the V gene TRBV7-2; TRBD1 matches 7 bases. Germline V gives CDR1 SGHTA, CDR2 FQGNSA. CDR3 length: 14 residues. J was trimmed by 7 bases and V by 4 bases; bases with no gene match: 4. The CDR3 loop is CASSSQGGNSPLHF. Written as DNA, the CDR3 is TGTGCCAGCAGCTCCCAGGGGGGGAATTCACCCCTCCACTTT.

J is TRBJ2-1 and V is TRBV20-1; possibly TRBD2 for D (6 bases). The CDR3 totals 11 residues. V shed 7 bases and J shed 5 bases, with 9 bases lying between them. Germline CDR1 DFQATT, CDR2 SNEGSKA (reference sequence). CDR3 nucleotides: TGCAGTGTGGCGGGGAACAATGAGCAGTTCTTC. Translated, it gives CSVAGNNEQFF.

The rearrangement joins TRBV7-2 to TRBJ1-1; a possible D gene is TRBD1 (6 bases). The CDR3 consists of 16 residues. The V end was cut by 2 bases, the J end by 3 bases, with 16 bases between. Per germline, CDR1 SGHTA and CDR2 FQGNSA. The CDR3 here is CASSLTGTPTYTEAFF. The CDR3, as DNA: TGTGCCAGCAGCTTAACGGGGACACCGACCTACACTGAAGCTTTCTTT.

This sequence joins TRBV7-8 and TRBJ2-7; perhaps TRBD1 as D (6 bases). CDR1 is SGHVS, CDR2 FQNEAQ, per germline. The CDR3 has 15 amino acids. Trimming took 6 bases from V and 2 from J, leaving 17 bases between them. CDR3 DNA sequence: TGTGCCAGCAGTAGGGATGGGAGACAGGCCTACGAGCAGTACTTC. This codes for CASSRDGRQAYEQYF.

This chain joins TRBV12-3 or TRBV12-4 and TRBJ2-3; D remains unclear. The CDR3 has 15 amino acids. V lost 3 bases, J lost 5 bases, and 15 bases lay in between. CDR3 in DNA: TGTGCCAGCAGTTTGGGCAGATGGGTTCAAGATACGCAGTATTTT. Translation: CASSLGRWVQDTQYF.

The J gene is TRBJ2-1, the V gene TRBV6-4; D gene unclear. The CDR3 runs 14 residues. Trimming pared 3 bases from V and 10 bases from J, leaving 16 bases between. Germline CDR1 MRHNA, CDR2 SNTAGT. Written as DNA, the CDR3 is TGTGCCAGCAGTGATTCCAGACCCCCAATAGAGCAGTTCTTC. Translating gives CASSDSRPPIEQFF.

The V gene is TRBV20-1, the J gene TRBJ2-3; perhaps TRBD2 as D (6 bases). The germline V and J ends were trimmed by 4 bases and 2 bases, with 16 bases remaining between them. CDR3 size: 15 residues. Germline CDR1 is DFQATT and CDR2 is SNEGSKA (reference sequence). CDR3 sequence reads: CSAISAGIFTDTQYF. The CDR3 bases are TGCAGTGCTATATCCGCGGGGATTTTCACAGATACGCAGTATTTT.

A note on this clonotype: Relative to the germline gene, one junction end is altered; a read error may explain this. The V call is TRBV13, the J call TRBJ1-1, with 9 positions matching TRBD1. The V gene's germline CDR1 is PRHDT and CDR2 FYEKMQ (reference sequence). This CDR3 has 14 amino acids. CDR3 sequence (DNA): TGTGCCAGCAGCCTAGGGACAGGGAAGGCTGAAGCTTTCTTT. Protein: CASSLGTGKAEAFF.

This clonotype was counted only a few times. Given a much more abundant clone one base away, this may be a read error. V usage is TRBV4-3 and J usage is TRBJ2-3, with D possibly being TRBD2 (5 bases). CDR1 LGHNA and CDR2 YSLEER come from the germline V gene. This CDR3 is 15 amino acids long. V lost 1 base, J lost 8 bases, and 16 bases lay in between. CDR3 sequence (DNA): TGCGCCAGCAGCCAAGGTGTTTTCCTAGGAGGTACGCAGTATTTT. Translation gives CASSQGVFLGGTQYF.

In this sample, this clonotype turned up many times. This chain links TRBV13 with TRBJ2-7; TRBD2 agrees at 7 bases. The CDR3 extends over 13 amino acids. V was pared by 11 bases and J by 1 base, with 8 bases of the junction left unmatched. CDR1 is PRHDT and CDR2 is FYEKMQ in the germline V gene (reference sequence). The chain's CDR3 is CASRRGESYEQYF. CDR3 coding DNA: TGTGCCTCCCGCCGGGGGGAGTCCTACGAGCAGTACTTC.

This clonotype was seen more than once but under ten times. This sequence joins TRBV11-2 and TRBJ2-1; 9 bases fit TRBD2. The CDR3 is 16 amino acids. The V segment lost 1 base and the J segment 7 bases; nucleotides outside the gene matches: 8. Germline V gives CDR1 SGHAT, CDR2 FQNNGV. The CDR3 protein is CASSLVGLAPRNEQFF. The CDR3 coding sequence is TGTGCCAGCAGCTTAGTCGGACTAGCGCCTAGGAATGAGCAGTTCTTC.

Only a few counts were recorded for this clonotype. This chain links TRBV20-1 with TRBJ2-7; 9 bases are shared with TRBD2. The length of the CDR3 is 14 residues. Per the germline V gene, CDR1 is DFQATT and CDR2 is SNEGSKA (reference sequence). V shed 2 bases, J shed 3 bases, and the junction held 5 bases outside the gene matches. The CDR3 coding sequence is TGCAGTGCTAGACTAGCGGGGAAAATCTACGAGCAGTACTTC. Translated, it gives CSARLAGKIYEQYF.

The chain carries TRBV6-6 and TRBJ2-7; D ambiguous. V was trimmed by 5 bases and J by 6 bases, leaving 11 bases between them. CDR1 is MNHNY and CDR2 is SVGAGI in the germline V gene (reference sequence). The CDR3 has 12 amino acids. CDR3 loop: CASSKIGVEQYF. CDR3 nucleotides: TGTGCCAGCAGTAAGATCGGTGTCGAGCAGTACTTC.

J is TRBJ2-2 and V is TRBV9; 15 positions agree with TRBD2. CDR1 is SGDLS, CDR2 YYNGEE, per germline. The CDR3 covers 20 residues. Trimming took 1 base from V and 0 from J; bases not matched to a gene: 7. CDR3 residues: CASSVPPGLAGGTNTGELFF. CDR3 nucleotides: TGTGCCAGCAGCGTACCCCCGGGACTAGCGGGGGGTACGAACACCGGGGAGCTGTTTTTT.

This chain connects TRBV21-1 to TRBJ2-5; the table's D call TRBD2 went unverified against the DNA. TRBV21-1 is described as a pseudogene. CDR3 size: 14 residues. CDR3 amino acids: CASSKVTSGVSQYF. The DNA of the CDR3 is TGCGCCAGCAGCAAAGTGACTAGCGGGGTCTCTCAGTACTTC.

The chain carries TRBV2 and TRBJ2-1, with TRBD2 as a possible D gene (6 bases). The CDR3 spans 14 residues. CDR1 and CDR2 (germline): SNHLY, FYNNEI. Trimming removed 4 bases from V and 7 bases from J, with 14 bases in between. The DNA for the CDR3 is TGTGCCAGCAGTGCCCGCGGGGTTAGGAATGAGCAGTTCTTC. It encodes CASSARGVRNEQFF.

In this sample, this clonotype turned up once. The chain uses TRBV15 and TRBJ2-1, with TRBD2 matching over 10 bases. TRBJ2-7 explains the end of the DNA better; the J call may be wrong. The length of the CDR3 is 16 residues. Germline assignment: CDR1 LNHNV and CDR2 YYDKDF (reference sequence). DNA for the CDR3: TGTGCCACCAGCAGAGATCGCGGGACTAGCGTTTACGAGCAGTACTTC. The encoded protein is CATSRDRGTSVYEQYF.

In this sample, this clonotype turned up once. V gene TRBV12-3 or TRBV12-4 combines with J gene TRBJ1-5; D unresolved. The CDR3 is made up of 15 amino acids. V lost 1 base and J lost 7, with 14 bases in between. The CDR3 loop reads CASSLVGVREQPQHF. CDR3 bases: TGTGCCAGCAGTTTAGTTGGGGTGAGGGAGCAGCCCCAGCATTTT.